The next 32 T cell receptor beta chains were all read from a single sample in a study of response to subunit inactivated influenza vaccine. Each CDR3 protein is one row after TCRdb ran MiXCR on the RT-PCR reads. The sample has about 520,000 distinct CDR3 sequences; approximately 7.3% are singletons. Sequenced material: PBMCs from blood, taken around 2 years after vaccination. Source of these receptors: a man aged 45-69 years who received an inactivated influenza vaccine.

The CDR3 region has the DNA TGTGCCAGCAATCGGGGGGTTGGTCAGCCCCAGCATTTT. The encoded protein is CASNRGVGQPQHF. V is TRBV6-2 or TRBV6-3 and J is TRBJ1-5, with D perhaps matching TRBD1 (5 bases). Germline CDR1 and CDR2: MNHEY and SVGEGT. The CDR3 extends over 13 amino acids. V was clipped by 7 bases and J by 6 bases, with 13 bases between them.

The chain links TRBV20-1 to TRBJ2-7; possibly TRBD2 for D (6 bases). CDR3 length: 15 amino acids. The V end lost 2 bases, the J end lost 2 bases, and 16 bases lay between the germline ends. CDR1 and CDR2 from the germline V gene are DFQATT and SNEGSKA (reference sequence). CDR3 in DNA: TGCAGTGCTAGACCCCCCGGGGGACTCACCTACGAGCAGTACTTC. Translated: CSARPPGGLTYEQYF.

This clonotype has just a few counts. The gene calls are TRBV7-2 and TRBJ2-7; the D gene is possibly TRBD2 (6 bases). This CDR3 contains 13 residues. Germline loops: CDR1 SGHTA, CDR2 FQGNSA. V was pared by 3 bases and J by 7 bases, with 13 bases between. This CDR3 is CASSFASETEQYF. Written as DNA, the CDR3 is TGTGCCAGCAGCTTTGCTAGCGAGACGGAGCAGTACTTC.

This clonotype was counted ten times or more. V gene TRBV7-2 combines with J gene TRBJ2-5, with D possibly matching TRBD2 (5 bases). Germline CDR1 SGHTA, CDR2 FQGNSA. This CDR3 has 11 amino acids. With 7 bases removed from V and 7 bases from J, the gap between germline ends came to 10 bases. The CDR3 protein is CASTEGMTQYF. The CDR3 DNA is TGTGCCAGCACCGAGGGTATGACCCAGTACTTC.

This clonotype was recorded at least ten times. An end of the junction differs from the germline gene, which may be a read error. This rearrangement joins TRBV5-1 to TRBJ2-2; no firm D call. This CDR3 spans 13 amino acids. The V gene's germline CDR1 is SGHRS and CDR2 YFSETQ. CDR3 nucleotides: TGTGCCAGCAGCTTGCGGAACACCGGGGAGCTGTTTTTT. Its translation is CASSLRNTGELFF.

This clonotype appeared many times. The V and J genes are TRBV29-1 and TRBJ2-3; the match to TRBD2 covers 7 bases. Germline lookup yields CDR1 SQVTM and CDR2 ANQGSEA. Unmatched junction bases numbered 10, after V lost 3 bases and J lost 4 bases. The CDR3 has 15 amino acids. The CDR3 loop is CSVESAGARADTQYF. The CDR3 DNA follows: TGCAGCGTTGAGTCGGCGGGAGCTCGGGCAGATACGCAGTATTTT.

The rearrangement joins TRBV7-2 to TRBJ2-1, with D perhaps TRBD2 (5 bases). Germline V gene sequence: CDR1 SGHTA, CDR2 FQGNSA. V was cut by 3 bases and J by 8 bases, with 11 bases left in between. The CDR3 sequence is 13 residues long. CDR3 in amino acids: CASSFVPGYEQFF. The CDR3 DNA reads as TGTGCCAGCAGCTTTGTACCGGGGTATGAGCAGTTCTTC. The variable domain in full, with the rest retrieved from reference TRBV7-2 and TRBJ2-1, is GAGVSQSPSNKVTEKGKDVELRCDPISGHTALYWYRQSLGQGLEFLIYFQGNSAPDKSGLPSDRFSAERTGGSVSTLTIQRTQQEDSAVYLCASSFVPGYEQFFGPGTRLTVL.

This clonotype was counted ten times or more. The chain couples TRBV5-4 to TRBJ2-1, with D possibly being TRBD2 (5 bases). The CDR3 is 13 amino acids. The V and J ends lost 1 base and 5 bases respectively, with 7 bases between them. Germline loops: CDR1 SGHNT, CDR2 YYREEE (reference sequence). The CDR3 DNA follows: TGTGCCAGCAGCTTGCGAGGGAACAATGAGCAGTTCTTC. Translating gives CASSLRGNNEQFF.

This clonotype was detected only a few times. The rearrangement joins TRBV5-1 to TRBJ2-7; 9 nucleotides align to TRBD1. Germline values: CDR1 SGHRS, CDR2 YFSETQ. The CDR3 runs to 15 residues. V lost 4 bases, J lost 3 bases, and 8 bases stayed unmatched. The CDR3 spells CASSLWGGQGYEQYF. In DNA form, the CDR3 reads TGCGCCAGCAGCCTTTGGGGGGGACAGGGCTACGAGCAGTACTTC.

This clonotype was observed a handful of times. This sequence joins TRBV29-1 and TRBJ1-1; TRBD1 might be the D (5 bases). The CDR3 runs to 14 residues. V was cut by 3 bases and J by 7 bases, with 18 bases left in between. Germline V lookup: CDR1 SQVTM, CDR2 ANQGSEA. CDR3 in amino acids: CSVESMGPNLEAFF. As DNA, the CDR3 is TGCAGCGTTGAGTCGATGGGGCCCAACCTTGAAGCTTTCTTT.

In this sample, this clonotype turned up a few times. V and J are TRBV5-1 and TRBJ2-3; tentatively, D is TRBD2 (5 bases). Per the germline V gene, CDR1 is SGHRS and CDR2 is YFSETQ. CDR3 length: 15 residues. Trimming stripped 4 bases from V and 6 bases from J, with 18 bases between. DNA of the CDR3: TGCGCCAGCAGCCCCGGGATCGTCGGTGCCGATACGCAGTATTTT. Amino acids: CASSPGIVGADTQYF.

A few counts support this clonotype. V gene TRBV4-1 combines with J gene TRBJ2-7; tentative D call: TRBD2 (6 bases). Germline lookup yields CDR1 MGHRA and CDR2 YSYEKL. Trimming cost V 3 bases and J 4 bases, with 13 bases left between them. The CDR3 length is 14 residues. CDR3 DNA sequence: TGCGCCAGCAGCCATCAAGGGAGCGGGTACGAGCAGTACTTC. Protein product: CASSHQGSGYEQYF.

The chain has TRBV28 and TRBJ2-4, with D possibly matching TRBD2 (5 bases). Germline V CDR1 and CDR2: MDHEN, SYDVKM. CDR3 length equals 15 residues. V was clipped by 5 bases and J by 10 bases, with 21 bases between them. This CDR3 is CASSTRLLYESIQYF. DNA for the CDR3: TGTGCCAGCAGTACACGACTACTCTACGAGAGTATTCAGTACTTC. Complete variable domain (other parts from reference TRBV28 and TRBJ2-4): DVKVTQSSRYLVKRTGEKVFLECVQDMDHENMFWYRQDPGLGLRLIYFSYDVKMKEKGDIPEGYSVSREKKERFSLILESASTNQTSMYLCASSTRLLYESIQYFGAGTRLSVL.

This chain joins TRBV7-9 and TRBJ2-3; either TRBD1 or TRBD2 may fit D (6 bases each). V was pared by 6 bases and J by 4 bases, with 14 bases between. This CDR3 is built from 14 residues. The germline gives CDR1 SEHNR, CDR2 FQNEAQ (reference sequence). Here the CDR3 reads CASRDSGFADTQYF. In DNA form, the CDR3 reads TGTGCCAGCAGGGACAGCGGGTTCGCAGATACGCAGTATTTT.

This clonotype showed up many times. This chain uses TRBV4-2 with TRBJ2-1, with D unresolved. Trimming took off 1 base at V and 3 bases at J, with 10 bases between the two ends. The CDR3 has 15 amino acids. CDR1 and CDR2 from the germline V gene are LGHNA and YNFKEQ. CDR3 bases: TGTGCCAGCAGCCAAGGGGTAGCCAGCTACAATGAGCAGTTCTTC. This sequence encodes CASSQGVASYNEQFF.

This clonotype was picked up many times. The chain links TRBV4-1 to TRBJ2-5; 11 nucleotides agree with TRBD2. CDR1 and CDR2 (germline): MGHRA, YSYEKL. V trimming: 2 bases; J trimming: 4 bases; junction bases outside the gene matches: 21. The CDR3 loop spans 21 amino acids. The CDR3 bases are TGCGCCAGCAGCCAACAACTCCTTCGAACTAGCGGGGGCCATAAGAGAGAGACCCAGTACTTC. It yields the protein CASSQQLLRTSGGHKRETQYF.

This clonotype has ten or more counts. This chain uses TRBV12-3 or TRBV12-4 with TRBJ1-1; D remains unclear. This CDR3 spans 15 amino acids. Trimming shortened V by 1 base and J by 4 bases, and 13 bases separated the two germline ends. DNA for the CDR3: TGTGCCAGCAGTTTAGTAGTGGGGAGTGGCACTGAAGCTTTCTTT. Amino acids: CASSLVVGSGTEAFF.

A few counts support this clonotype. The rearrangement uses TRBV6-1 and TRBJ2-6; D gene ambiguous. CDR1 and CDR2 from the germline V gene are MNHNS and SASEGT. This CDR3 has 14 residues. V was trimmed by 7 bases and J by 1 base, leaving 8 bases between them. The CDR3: CASKPVSGANVLTF. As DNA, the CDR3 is TGTGCCAGCAAGCCGGTGTCTGGGGCCAACGTCCTGACTTTC.

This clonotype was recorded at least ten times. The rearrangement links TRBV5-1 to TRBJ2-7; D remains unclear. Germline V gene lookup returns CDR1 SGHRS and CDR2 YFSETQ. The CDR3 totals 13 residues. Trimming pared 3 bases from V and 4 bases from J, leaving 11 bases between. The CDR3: CASSSLGEYEQYF. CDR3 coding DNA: TGCGCCAGCAGCTCCTTAGGAGAGTACGAGCAGTACTTC.

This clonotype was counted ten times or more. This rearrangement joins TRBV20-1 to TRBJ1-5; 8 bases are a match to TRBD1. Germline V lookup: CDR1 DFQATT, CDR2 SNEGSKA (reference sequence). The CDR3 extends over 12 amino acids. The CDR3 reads CSADRVDQPQHF. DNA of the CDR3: TGCAGCGCGGACAGGGTCGATCAGCCCCAGCATTTT.

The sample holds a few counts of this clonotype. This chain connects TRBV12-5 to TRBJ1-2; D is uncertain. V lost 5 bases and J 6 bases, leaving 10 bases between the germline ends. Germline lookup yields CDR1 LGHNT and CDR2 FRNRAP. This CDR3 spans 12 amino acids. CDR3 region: CASGTDGHGYTF. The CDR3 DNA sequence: TGTGCTAGTGGTACGGACGGACATGGCTACACCTTC.

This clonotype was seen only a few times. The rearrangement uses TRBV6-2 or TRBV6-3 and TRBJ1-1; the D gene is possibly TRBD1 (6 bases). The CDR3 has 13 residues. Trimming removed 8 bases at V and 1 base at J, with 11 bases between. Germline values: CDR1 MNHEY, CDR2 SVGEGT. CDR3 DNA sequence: TGTGCCAGCTACGGACAGCCGAACACTGAAGCTTTCTTT. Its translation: CASYGQPNTEAFF.

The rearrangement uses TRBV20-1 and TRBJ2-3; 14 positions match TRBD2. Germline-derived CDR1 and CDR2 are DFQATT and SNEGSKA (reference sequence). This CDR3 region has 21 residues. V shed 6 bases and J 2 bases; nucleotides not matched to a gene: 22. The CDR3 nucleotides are TGCAGTGCGCCGCCCTCAAAGACTAGCGGGGGGGTGTCGCGATTCACAGATACGCAGTATTTT. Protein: CSAPPSKTSGGVSRFTDTQYF.

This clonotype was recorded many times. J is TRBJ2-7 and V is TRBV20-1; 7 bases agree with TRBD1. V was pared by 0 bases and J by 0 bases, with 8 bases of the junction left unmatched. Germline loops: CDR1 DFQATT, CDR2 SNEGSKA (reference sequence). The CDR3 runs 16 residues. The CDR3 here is CSARDTGAPTSYEQYF. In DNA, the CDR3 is TGCAGTGCTAGAGATACAGGGGCGCCAACCTCCTACGAGCAGTACTTC.

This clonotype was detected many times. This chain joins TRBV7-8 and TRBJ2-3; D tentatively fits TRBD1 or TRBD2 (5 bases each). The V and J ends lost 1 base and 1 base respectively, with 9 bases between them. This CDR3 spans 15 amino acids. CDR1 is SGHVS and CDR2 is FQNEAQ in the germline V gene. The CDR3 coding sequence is TGTGCCAGCAGCTTAGTATGGGACGGCACAGATACGCAGTATTTT. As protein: CASSLVWDGTDTQYF.

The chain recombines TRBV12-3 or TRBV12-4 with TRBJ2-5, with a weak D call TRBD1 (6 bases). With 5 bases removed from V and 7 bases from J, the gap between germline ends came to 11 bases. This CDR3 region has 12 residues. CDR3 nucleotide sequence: TGTGCCAGCAGTAGCGACAGGCTGACCCAGTACTTC. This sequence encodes CASSSDRLTQYF.

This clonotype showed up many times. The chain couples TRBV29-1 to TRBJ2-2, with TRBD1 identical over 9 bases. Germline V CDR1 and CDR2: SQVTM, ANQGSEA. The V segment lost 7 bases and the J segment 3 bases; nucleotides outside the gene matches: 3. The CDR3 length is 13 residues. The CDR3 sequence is CSAGQGDTGELFF. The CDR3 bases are TGCAGCGCGGGACAGGGAGACACCGGGGAGCTGTTTTTT.

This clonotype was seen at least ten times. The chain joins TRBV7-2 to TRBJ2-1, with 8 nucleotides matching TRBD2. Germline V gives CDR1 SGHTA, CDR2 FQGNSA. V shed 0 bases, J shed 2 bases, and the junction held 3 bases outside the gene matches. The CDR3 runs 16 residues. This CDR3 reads CASSLAVLAAYNEQFF. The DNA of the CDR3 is TGTGCCAGCAGCTTAGCGGTACTAGCGGCCTACAATGAGCAGTTCTTC.

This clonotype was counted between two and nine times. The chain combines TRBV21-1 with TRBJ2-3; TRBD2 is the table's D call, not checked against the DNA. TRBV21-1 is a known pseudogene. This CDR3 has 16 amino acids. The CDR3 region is CASGTRLAGEADTQYF. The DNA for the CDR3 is TGTGCCAGCGGTACCCGACTAGCGGGAGAGGCAGATACGCAGTATTTT.

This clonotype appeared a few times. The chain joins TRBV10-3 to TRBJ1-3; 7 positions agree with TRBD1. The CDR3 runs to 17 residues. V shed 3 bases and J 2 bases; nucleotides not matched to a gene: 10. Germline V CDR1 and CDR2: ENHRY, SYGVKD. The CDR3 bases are TGTGCCATCAGTGAAGGGGGCTGGAGGGCACCTGGAAACACCATATATTTT. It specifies CAISEGGWRAPGNTIYF.

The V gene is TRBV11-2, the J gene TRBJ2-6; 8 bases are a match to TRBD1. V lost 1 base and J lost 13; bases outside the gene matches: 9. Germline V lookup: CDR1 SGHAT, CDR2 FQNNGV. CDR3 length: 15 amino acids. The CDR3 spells CASSLVVDRGAVLTF. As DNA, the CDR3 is TGTGCCAGCAGCTTAGTGGTAGACAGGGGTGCTGTCCTGACTTTC.

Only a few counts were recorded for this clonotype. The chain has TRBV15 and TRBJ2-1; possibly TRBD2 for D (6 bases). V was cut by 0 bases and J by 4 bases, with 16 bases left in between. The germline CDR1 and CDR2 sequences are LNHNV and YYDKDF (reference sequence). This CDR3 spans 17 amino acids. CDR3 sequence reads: CATSRDRFPGDYNEQFF. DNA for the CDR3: TGTGCCACCAGCAGAGATCGGTTCCCGGGAGATTACAATGAGCAGTTCTTC.